The clone carrying this TCR beta chain was seen at least ten times. Its antigen is unknown. TCRdb analysed the reads with MiXCR anew, one entry per CDR3 protein. Of around 300,000 distinct CDR3 sequences listed, 22% are singletons. The sample belongs to a study of T cell repertoires in cytomegalovirus infection. Study at large: HLA-C-restricted CMV epitopes, recently identified, and well-studied HLA-B-restricted ones were used by the study. Both a matching HLA type and CMV infection were indicated by public TCR beta signatures. The study, taken as a whole, reports: HLA-C-restricted CMV clonotypes gave the most frequent clonotype in two of eight donors.

The clonotype comes from a human donor in good health (CMV status not recorded). Some clones in this sample may be carry-over from other donors' samples. Specimen: cultured PBMCs, collected from culture after CMV antigen stimulation.

The CDR3 sequence is CASSLLGGAGEQFF. The CDR3 DNA reads TGTGCCAGCAGCTTATTGGGCGGGGCGGGTGAGCAGTTCTTC. J is TRBJ2-1 and V is TRBV7-2; tentative D call: TRBD2 (6 bases). The V end was cut by 2 bases, the J end by 9 bases, with 14 bases between. The CDR3 extends over 14 amino acids. Germline assignment: CDR1 SGHTA and CDR2 FQGNSA. The complete variable domain, with remaining parts taken from reference TRBV7-2 and TRBJ2-1, reads GAGVSQSPSNKVTEKGKDVELRCDPISGHTALYWYRQSLGQGLEFLIYFQGNSAPDKSGLPSDRFSAERTGGSVSTLTIQRTQQEDSAVYLCASSLLGGAGEQFFGPGTRLTVL.